The 7 T cell receptor beta chains in this list originate from one sample, sequenced in a study of cytomegalovirus exposure and HLA in healthy donors. Use of 60 Vbeta and 13 Jbeta primers characterized the PCR. Repertoires were generated with immunoSEQ multiplex PCR, while TCRdb's copy carries only in-frame clones and drops some. This table has roughly 120,000 clones, about 80% appearing once. Sequencing used PBMCs. The receptor set was obtained from a human donor in good health.

This clone was detected only a few times. Here the CDR3 DNA reads TGTGCCAGCAGTCTTCGTGTAGGGGACACTGAAGCTTTCTTT. Translated: CASSLRVGDTEAFF. This sequence joins TRBV2 and TRBJ1-1, with a tentative D call TRBD1 (5 bases). V dropped 5 bases and J dropped 3 bases, with 13 bases sitting between them. The CDR3 runs to 14 residues. Germline lookup yields CDR1 SNHLY and CDR2 FYNNEI.

The V and J genes are TRBV6-1 and TRBJ2-7, with 7 nucleotides matching TRBD1. J was trimmed by 5 bases and V by 7 bases; bases with no gene match: 11. The CDR3 covers 14 residues. The germline V gene encodes CDR1 MNHNS and CDR2 SASEGT. The CDR3 spells CASIWDRQGHEQYF. The CDR3, as DNA: TGTGCCAGCATATGGGACAGACAGGGACACGAGCAGTACTTC.

The chain recombines TRBV28 with TRBJ1-2, with D unclear. Trimming took off 4 bases at V and 8 bases at J, with 11 bases between the two ends. The CDR3 runs to 12 residues. Germline V CDR1 and CDR2: MDHEN, SYDVKM. CDR3 DNA: TGTGCCAGCAGTTCCGGCCGGGAGGGCTACACCTTC. Its protein product is CASSSGREGYTF.

This chain joins TRBV2 and TRBJ1-1; 9 bases agree with TRBD1. The CDR3 contains 16 residues. V lost 3 bases to trimming and J lost 0 bases; unmatched junction nucleotides: 5. From germline, CDR1 is SNHLY and CDR2 FYNNEI. CDR3 nucleotides: TGTGCCAGCAGTGAGGGACAGGGCGACATGAACACTGAAGCTTTCTTT. Its translation is CASSEGQGDMNTEAFF.

The gene calls are TRBV19 and TRBJ1-5; D perhaps matches TRBD1 (5 bases). V was cut by 4 bases and J by 4 bases, with 14 bases left in between. The CDR3 runs 15 residues. Looked up from germline, CDR1 is LNHDA and CDR2 is SQIVND (reference sequence). As DNA, the CDR3 is TGTGCCAGTAGTACAAGGGAAAGGGGAAATCAGCCCCAGCATTTT. This sequence encodes CASSTRERGNQPQHF. Full variable domain (rest looked up from reference TRBV19 and TRBJ1-5): DGGITQSPKYLFRKEGQNVTLSCEQNLNHDAMYWYRQDPGQGLRLIYYSQIVNDFQKGDIAEGYSVSREKKESFPLTVTSAQKNPTAFYLCASSTRERGNQPQHFGDGTRLSIL.

The rearrangement joins TRBV28 to TRBJ1-2; TRBD1 matches at 7 bases. Trimming at V came to 7 bases and at J to 6 bases, leaving 17 bases not matched to a gene. CDR1 is MDHEN and CDR2 is SYDVKM in the germline V gene. The CDR3 contains 16 residues. The CDR3: CASTSLNRGSVHGYTF. DNA of the CDR3: TGTGCCAGCACCTCTTTGAACAGGGGATCGGTCCATGGCTACACCTTC.

V is TRBV18 and J is TRBJ2-3, with D maybe TRBD1 (6 bases). Germline CDR1 is KGHSH and CDR2 is LQKENI. V gave up 3 bases and J gave up 1 base, with 8 bases separating them. CDR3 length: 14 amino acids. DNA for the CDR3: TGTGCCAGCTCACCGGGACAAGGCACAGATACGCAGTATTTT. Translated, it gives CASSPGQGTDTQYF.